Below, 29 T cell receptor beta chains from the same sample are listed, as sequenced in a study of T cell responses to AZD1222 COVID-19 vaccine. TCRdb's table, derived via immunoSEQ multiplex PCR, lists solely in-frame clones and lacks some. The table lists 180,000 or so clones, about 92% of them singletons. Sequences were derived from peripheral blood, sampled 28 days after the second AZD1222 dose. The source of these receptors is an adult who received the AZD1222 COVID-19 vaccine.

The chain couples TRBV6-9 to TRBJ1-2; 7 bases align to TRBD1. The length of the CDR3 is 15 residues. The trim removed 7 bases at V and 1 base at J, leaving 9 bases unmatched. Germline V gene sequence: CDR1 MNHGY, CDR2 SVAAGI. CDR3: CASTNGTADNYGYTF. Written as DNA, the CDR3 is TGTGCCAGCACTAATGGGACAGCTGATAACTATGGCTACACCTTC.

This clone came up once. The chain carries TRBV19 and TRBJ2-1, with TRBD1 identical over 8 bases. This CDR3 spans 14 amino acids. CDR1 LNHDA and CDR2 SQIVND come from the germline V gene (reference sequence). The J segment lost 6 bases and the V segment lost 6 bases, leaving 7 bases of the junction unmatched. The CDR3 DNA follows: TGTGCCAGTAGCAGGGGGCAGGGCATCAATGAGCAGTTCTTC. Translation gives CASSRGQGINEQFF. Looking up the rest from reference TRBV19 and TRBJ2-1 gives the full variable domain: DGGITQSPKYLFRKEGQNVTLSCEQNLNHDAMYWYRQDPGQGLRLIYYSQIVNDFQKGDIAEGYSVSREKKESFPLTVTSAQKNPTAFYLCASSRGQGINEQFFGPGTRLTVL.

The V call is TRBV7-2, the J call TRBJ1-5; TRBD1 is a possible D gene (5 bases). This CDR3 is built from 15 residues. The V end was cut by 8 bases, the J end by 5 bases, with 19 bases between. In germline, CDR1 is SGHTA, CDR2 FQGNSA. CDR3 sequence (DNA): TGTGCCAGCCGCGCCGGGGGGGGGATGTATCAGCCCCAGCATTTT. Translation: CASRAGGGMYQPQHF.

The V gene is TRBV10-3, the J gene TRBJ1-1; no clear D gene. Germline-derived CDR1 and CDR2 are ENHRY and SYGVKD. The CDR3 has 14 residues. Trimming removed 6 bases at V and 1 base at J, with 12 bases between. The CDR3, as DNA: TGTGCCATCAGGAAGACGGCCGGGAACACTGAAGCTTTCTTT. Protein product: CAIRKTAGNTEAFF.

The chain is built from TRBV28 and TRBJ1-2; D remains ambiguous. This CDR3 is 12 amino acids long. Trimming stripped 3 bases from V and 9 bases from J, with 11 bases between. Germline CDR1 is MDHEN and CDR2 is SYDVKM. The CDR3 spells CASSLAGFSYTF. DNA of the CDR3: TGTGCCAGCAGTTTGGCAGGATTTAGCTACACCTTC.

V is TRBV7-9 and J is TRBJ2-7, with 12 bases lining up with TRBD2. The CDR3 runs 17 residues. Germline V CDR1 and CDR2: SEHNR, FQNEAQ (reference sequence). The V segment lost 4 bases and the J segment 2 bases; nucleotides outside the gene matches: 9. The CDR3 region is CASSSNRLAGETYEQYF. DNA of the CDR3: TGTGCCAGCAGCTCAAATAGACTAGCGGGGGAAACCTACGAGCAGTACTTC.

The V call is TRBV28, the J call TRBJ1-5; D is undetermined. The CDR3 is 14 amino acids. Trimming stripped 4 bases from V and 3 bases from J, with 10 bases between. Germline V gene sequence: CDR1 MDHEN, CDR2 SYDVKM. This CDR3 reads CASSSRAYNQPQHF. The DNA for the CDR3 is TGTGCCAGCAGTTCTCGGGCATACAATCAGCCCCAGCATTTT.

V and J are TRBV5-1 and TRBJ2-1, with 9 bases identical to TRBD2. The germline CDR1 and CDR2 sequences are SGHRS and YFSETQ. Trimming cost V 2 bases and J 8 bases; bases outside gene matches: 5. The CDR3 length is 14 residues. The CDR3 DNA follows: TGCGCCAGCAGCTTCGGGCGGGGGGGCGATGAGCAGTTCTTC. Its protein is CASSFGRGGDEQFF.

The genes are TRBV4-3 and TRBJ1-6; D unresolved. Germline CDR1 and CDR2: LGHNA and YSLEER. The germline V and J ends were trimmed by 2 bases and 6 bases, with 14 bases remaining between them. The CDR3 spans 16 residues. The CDR3 DNA is TGCGCCAGCAGCCAATCAACCAAGAGGGTTAATTCACCCCTCCACTTT. This encodes CASSQSTKRVNSPLHF.

The chain couples TRBV11-2 to TRBJ1-6; 7 nucleotides line up with TRBD1. The CDR3 spans 15 residues. V shed 6 bases, J shed 9 bases, and the junction held 11 bases outside the gene matches. The germline CDR1 and CDR2 sequences are SGHAT and FQNNGV. CDR3 sequence: CASSGDRYYFSPLHF. CDR3 DNA sequence: TGTGCCAGCAGTGGGGACAGATACTATTTTTCACCCCTCCACTTT.

This clone has just one count. The same CDR3 is also encoded by other DNA sequences in this sample. This chain links TRBV11-2 with TRBJ1-1, with D tentatively TRBD1 (5 bases). The CDR3 has 15 amino acids. The V end was cut by 6 bases, the J end by 8 bases, with 22 bases between. Germline V gene sequence: CDR1 SGHAT, CDR2 FQNNGV. CDR3 coding DNA: TGTGCCAGCAGTACGAGTTCCTCGCGGGGGACCGAAGCTTTCTTT. Translating gives CASSTSSSRGTEAFF. The full variable domain, completed using reference TRBV11-2 and TRBJ1-1, is EAGVAQSPRYKIIEKRQSVAFWCNPISGHATLYWYQQILGQGPKLLIQFQNNGVVDDSQLPKDRFSAERLKGVDSTLKIQPAKLEDSAVYLCASSTSSSRGTEAFFGQGTRLTVV.

This chain links TRBV18 with TRBJ2-5; tentatively, D is TRBD1 (6 bases). The CDR3 consists of 16 residues. With 0 bases removed from V and 3 bases from J, the gap between germline ends came to 14 bases. Germline CDR1 and CDR2: KGHSH and LQKENI. As DNA, the CDR3 is TGTGCCAGCTCACCACCAAACAGGGCCGATGAAGAGACCCAGTACTTC. This translates into CASSPPNRADEETQYF.

The chain employs TRBV4-3 and TRBJ1-2; TRBD1 might be the D (5 bases). CDR1 LGHNA and CDR2 YSLEER come from the germline V gene. V lost 4 bases, J lost 6 bases, and 12 bases lay in between. CDR3 size: 13 residues. The CDR3 nucleotides read TGCGCCAGCAGCCCAAGGGGCCACGATGGCTACACCTTC. Translated: CASSPRGHDGYTF.

V gene TRBV30 combines with J gene TRBJ1-5, with 7 positions matching TRBD1. J gave up 6 bases and V 2 bases, and 7 bases lay outside the gene matches. The CDR3 loop spans 14 amino acids. Germline V gene data show CDR1 as GTSNPN and CDR2 as SVGIG (reference sequence). CDR3 nucleotides: TGTGCCTGGAGTATGACAGGGCCGCGTCAGCCCCAGCATTTT. Protein product: CAWSMTGPRQPQHF.

The J gene is TRBJ1-5, the V gene TRBV6-6; a weak D match, TRBD1 (5 bases). The V end was cut by 5 bases, the J end by 5 bases, with 7 bases between. The germline gives CDR1 MNHNY, CDR2 SVGAGI (reference sequence). This CDR3 region has 12 residues. CDR3 amino acids: CASSQGDQPQHF. The CDR3 DNA sequence: TGTGCCAGCAGTCAAGGGGATCAGCCCCAGCATTTT.

Here the CDR3 reads CASSLGLVGAPGELFF. The CDR3 region has the DNA TGTGCCAGCAGCTTAGGACTAGTGGGGGCACCCGGGGAGCTGTTTTTT. This rearrangement joins TRBV7-8 to TRBJ2-2, with D perhaps being TRBD1 or TRBD2 (6 bases each). Germline V gene sequence: CDR1 SGHVS, CDR2 FQNEAQ. V lost 1 base and J 6 bases, leaving 15 bases between the germline ends. This CDR3 contains 16 residues.

The chain uses TRBV10-1 and TRBJ2-1; 10 nucleotides agree with TRBD2. V shed 4 bases and J 4 bases; nucleotides not matched to a gene: 13. The CDR3 is 18 residues long. In germline, CDR1 is WNHNN, CDR2 SYGVQD (reference sequence). The CDR3 sequence is CASSGRTSGIDRYNEQFF. As DNA, the CDR3 is TGCGCCAGCAGTGGGAGAACTAGCGGGATTGATAGGTACAATGAGCAGTTCTTC.

This clone was recorded only once. The rearrangement uses TRBV5-1 and TRBJ1-3; the D is unclear. V was shortened by 0 bases and J by 0 bases, with 13 bases between the two germline ends. Germline CDR1 and CDR2: SGHRS and YFSETQ. The CDR3 is 17 amino acids. CDR3 sequence: CASSLGSGSGSGNTIYF. CDR3 sequence (DNA): TGCGCCAGCAGCTTGGGGTCGGGGTCCGGCTCTGGAAACACCATATATTTT. The full variable domain, with the rest looked up from reference TRBV5-1 and TRBJ1-3, is KAGVTQTPRYLIKTRGQQVTLSCSPISGHRSVSWYQQTPGQGLQFLFEYFSETQRNKGNFPGRFSGRQFSNSRSEMNVSTLELGDSALYLCASSLGSGSGSGNTIYFGEGSWLTVV.

This sequence joins TRBV30 and TRBJ2-1; TRBD2 agrees at 7 bases. The trim removed 7 bases at V and 2 bases at J, leaving 8 bases unmatched. Germline lookup yields CDR1 GTSNPN and CDR2 SVGIG (reference sequence). The CDR3 length is 14 residues. CDR3 residues: CAFYRAGAYNEQFF. The CDR3, as DNA: TGTGCCTTTTACCGTGCGGGGGCCTACAATGAGCAGTTCTTC. Supplemented by reference TRBV30 and TRBJ2-1, the full variable domain reads SQTIHQWPATLVQPVGSPLSLECTVEGTSNPNLYWYRQAAGRGLQLLFYSVGIGQISSEVPQNLSASRPQDRQFILSSKKLLLSDSGFYLCAFYRAGAYNEQFFGPGTRLTVL.

The chain carries TRBV5-1 and TRBJ1-2; maybe TRBD1 (6 bases). Germline V gene lookup returns CDR1 SGHRS and CDR2 YFSETQ. The ends were cut back, 0 bases at V and 0 bases at J, with 12 bases in the middle. CDR3 length: 16 amino acids. The CDR3 DNA sequence: TGCGCCAGCAGCTTGGGGGCCCAGGGGACTAACTATGGCTACACCTTC. Its translation is CASSLGAQGTNYGYTF.

CDR3 loop: CASTPDGTGGPYYGYTF. The CDR3 DNA sequence: TGTGCCAGCACCCCCGACGGAACAGGGGGCCCCTACTATGGCTACACCTTC. The chain couples TRBV9 to TRBJ1-2; 9 bases align to TRBD1. CDR3 length: 17 residues. CDR1 SGDLS and CDR2 YYNGEE come from the germline V gene. After removal of 6 bases from V and 3 bases from J, the junction contained 15 bases not matched to a gene.

J is TRBJ2-1 and V is TRBV29-1, with 7 bases identical to TRBD2. The J segment lost 5 bases and the V segment lost 7 bases, leaving 8 bases of the junction unmatched. The CDR3 is made up of 13 amino acids. Germline-derived CDR1 and CDR2 are SQVTM and ANQGSEA. The CDR3 region has the DNA TGCAGCGCCTTCGGGGGGTCGGACAATGAGCAGTTCTTC. Translating it yields CSAFGGSDNEQFF.

The V call is TRBV10-3, the J call TRBJ1-4, with TRBD1 as a possible D gene (5 bases). Germline V gives CDR1 ENHRY, CDR2 SYGVKD. CDR3 length equals 17 residues. V was pared by 7 bases and J by 2 bases, with 20 bases between. CDR3 sequence: CAINPRGSRETNEKLFF. CDR3 nucleotide sequence: TGTGCCATCAACCCCCGCGGGAGCAGGGAGACTAATGAAAAACTGTTTTTT.

Written as DNA, the CDR3 is TGCGCCAGCAGCTTGGAGGCCCAGTATAATTCACCCCTCCACTTT. Translating it yields CASSLEAQYNSPLHF. The chain couples TRBV5-1 to TRBJ1-6; the D is unclear. V lost 0 bases and J 4 bases, leaving 8 bases between the germline ends. Germline V gene lookup returns CDR1 SGHRS and CDR2 YFSETQ. This CDR3 has 15 amino acids.

The rearrangement links TRBV7-2 to TRBJ1-5; D not certain. Germline V gene lookup returns CDR1 SGHTA and CDR2 FQGNSA. The CDR3 has 15 residues. Trimming removed 5 bases at V and 1 base at J, with 12 bases between. The CDR3 sequence: CASSLGISSNQPQHF. CDR3 DNA: TGTGCCAGCAGCCTAGGTATCTCAAGCAATCAGCCCCAGCATTTT.

Concerning this clone itself: This could be a read error, since a much larger clone is one nucleotide away. Other DNA sequences in this sample translate to the same CDR3. V gene TRBV6-4 combines with J gene TRBJ2-6; D not resolved. The length of the CDR3 is 15 residues. Trimming pared 0 bases from V and 1 base from J, leaving 4 bases between. CDR1 MRHNA and CDR2 SNTAGT come from the germline V gene. CDR3 amino acids: CASSDSRSGANVLTF. The DNA of the CDR3 is TGTGCCAGCAGTGACTCGAGGTCTGGGGCCAACGTCCTGACTTTC.

This clone is a singleton in its sample. V gene TRBV9 combines with J gene TRBJ1-6, with 10 bases fitting TRBD1. The V segment lost 1 base and the J segment 0 bases; nucleotides outside the gene matches: 7. In germline, CDR1 is SGDLS, CDR2 YYNGEE. CDR3 size: 19 residues. The CDR3 reads CASSVRDRGFSSYNSPLHF. DNA for the CDR3: TGTGCCAGCAGCGTACGGGACAGGGGCTTCAGCTCCTATAATTCACCCCTCCACTTT.

The genes are TRBV7-6 and TRBJ2-7; perhaps D is TRBD1 or TRBD2 (5 bases each). Germline CDR1 reads SGHVS; CDR2 reads FNYEAQ. CDR3 size: 15 residues. Trimming took off 5 bases at V and 3 bases at J, with 17 bases between the two ends. CDR3 residues: CASSPESGPHYEQYF. CDR3 sequence (DNA): TGTGCCAGCAGCCCCGAATCGGGACCACACTACGAGCAGTACTTC.

Points on this clone: This same CDR3 is encoded by further DNA sequences in the sample. The V gene is TRBV11-2, the J gene TRBJ1-1; D perhaps matches TRBD1 (5 bases). CDR1 and CDR2 from the germline V gene are SGHAT and FQNNGV. Trimming removed 1 base at V and 5 bases at J, with 11 bases between. CDR3 length equals 14 residues. CDR3 DNA sequence: TGTGCCAGCAGCTTAGCGGGGGGTCGAACTGAAGCTTTCTTT. Encoded protein: CASSLAGGRTEAFF.